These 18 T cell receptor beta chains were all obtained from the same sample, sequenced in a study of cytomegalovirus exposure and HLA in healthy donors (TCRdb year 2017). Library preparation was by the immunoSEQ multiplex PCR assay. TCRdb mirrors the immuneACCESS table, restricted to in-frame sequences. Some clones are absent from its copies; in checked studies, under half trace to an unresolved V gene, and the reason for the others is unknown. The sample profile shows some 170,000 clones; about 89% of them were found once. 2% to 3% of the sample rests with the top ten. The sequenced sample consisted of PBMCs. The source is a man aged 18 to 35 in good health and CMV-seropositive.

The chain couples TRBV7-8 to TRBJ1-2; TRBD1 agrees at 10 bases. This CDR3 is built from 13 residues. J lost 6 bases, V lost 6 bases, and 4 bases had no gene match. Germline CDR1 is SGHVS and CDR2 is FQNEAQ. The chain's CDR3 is CASRATGGNGYTF. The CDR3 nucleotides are TGTGCCAGCAGGGCGACAGGGGGCAATGGCTACACCTTC.

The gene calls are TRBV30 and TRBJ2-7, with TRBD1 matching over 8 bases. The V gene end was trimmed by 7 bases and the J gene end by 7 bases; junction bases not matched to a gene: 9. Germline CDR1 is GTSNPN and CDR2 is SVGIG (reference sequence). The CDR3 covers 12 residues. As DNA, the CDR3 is TGTGCCTACAAGGACAGGGCGAGGGAGCAGTACTTC. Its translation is CAYKDRAREQYF. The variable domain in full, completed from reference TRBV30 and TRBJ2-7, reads SQTIHQWPATLVQPVGSPLSLECTVEGTSNPNLYWYRQAAGRGLQLLFYSVGIGQISSEVPQNLSASRPQDRQFILSSKKLLLSDSGFYLCAYKDRAREQYFGPGTRLTVT.

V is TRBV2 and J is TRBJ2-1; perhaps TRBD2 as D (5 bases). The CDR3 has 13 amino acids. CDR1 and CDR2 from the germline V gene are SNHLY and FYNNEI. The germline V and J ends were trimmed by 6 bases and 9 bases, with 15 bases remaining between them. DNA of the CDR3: TGTGCCAGCAGCTCCCGAGGGCGAGGTGAGCAGTTCTTC. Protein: CASSSRGRGEQFF.

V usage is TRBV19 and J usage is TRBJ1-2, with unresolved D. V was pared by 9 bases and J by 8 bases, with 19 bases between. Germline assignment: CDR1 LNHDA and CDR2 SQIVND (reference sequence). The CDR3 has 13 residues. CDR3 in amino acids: CASKDRRIIGYTF. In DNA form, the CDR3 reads TGTGCCAGCAAGGATCGGAGAATAATCGGCTACACCTTC.

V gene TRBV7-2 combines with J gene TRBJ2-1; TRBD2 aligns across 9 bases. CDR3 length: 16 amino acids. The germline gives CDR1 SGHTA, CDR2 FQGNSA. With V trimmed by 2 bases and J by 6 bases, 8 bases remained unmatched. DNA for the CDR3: TGTGCCAGCAGCTTATCCGGCGGGAGGGTGTTCAATGAGCAGTTCTTC. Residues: CASSLSGGRVFNEQFF.

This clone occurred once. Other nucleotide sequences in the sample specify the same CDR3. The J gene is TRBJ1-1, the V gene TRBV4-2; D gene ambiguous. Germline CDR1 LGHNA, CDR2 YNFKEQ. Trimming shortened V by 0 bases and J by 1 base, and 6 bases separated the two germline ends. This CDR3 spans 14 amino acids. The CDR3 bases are TGTGCCAGCAGCCAAGATCGGGGGAACACTGAAGCTTTCTTT. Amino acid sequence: CASSQDRGNTEAFF.

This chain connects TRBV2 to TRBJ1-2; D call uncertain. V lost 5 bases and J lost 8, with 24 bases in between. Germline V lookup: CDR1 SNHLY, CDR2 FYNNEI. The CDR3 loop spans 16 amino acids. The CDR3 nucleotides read TGTGCCAGCAGTATAAGGCTTATGGTCGGGGAGGGCGGCTACACCTTC. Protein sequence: CASSIRLMVGEGGYTF.

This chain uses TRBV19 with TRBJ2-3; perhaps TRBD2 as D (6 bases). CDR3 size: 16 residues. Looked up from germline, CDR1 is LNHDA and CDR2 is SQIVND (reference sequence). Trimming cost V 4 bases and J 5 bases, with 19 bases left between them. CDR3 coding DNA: TGTGCCAGTAGTAGCCCCGGGACTCCCGCAGGAGATACGCAGTATTTT. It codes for CASSSPGTPAGDTQYF.

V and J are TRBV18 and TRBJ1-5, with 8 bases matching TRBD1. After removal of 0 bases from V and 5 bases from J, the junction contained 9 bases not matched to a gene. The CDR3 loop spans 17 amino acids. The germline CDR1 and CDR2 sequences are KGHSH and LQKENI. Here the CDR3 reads CASSPPGWDRPYQPQHF. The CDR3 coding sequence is TGTGCCAGCTCACCACCAGGTTGGGACAGGCCATATCAGCCCCAGCATTTT.

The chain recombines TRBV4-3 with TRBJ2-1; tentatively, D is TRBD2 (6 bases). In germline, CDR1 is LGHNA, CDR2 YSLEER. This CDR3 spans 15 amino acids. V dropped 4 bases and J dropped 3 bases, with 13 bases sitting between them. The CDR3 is CASSPREVLYNEQFF. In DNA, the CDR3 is TGCGCCAGCAGCCCGAGGGAGGTTCTCTACAATGAGCAGTTCTTC.

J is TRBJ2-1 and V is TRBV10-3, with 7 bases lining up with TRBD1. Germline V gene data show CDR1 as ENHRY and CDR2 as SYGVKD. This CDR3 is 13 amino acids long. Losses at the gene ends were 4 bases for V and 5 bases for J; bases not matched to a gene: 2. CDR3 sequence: CAISVTGDNEQFF. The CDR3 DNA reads TGTGCCATCAGTGTTACAGGGGACAATGAGCAGTTCTTC.

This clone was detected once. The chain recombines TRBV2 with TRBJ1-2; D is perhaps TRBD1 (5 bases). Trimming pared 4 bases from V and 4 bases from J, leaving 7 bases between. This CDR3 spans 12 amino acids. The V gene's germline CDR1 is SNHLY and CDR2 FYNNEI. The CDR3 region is CASSARGYGYTF. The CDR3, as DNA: TGTGCCAGCAGTGCTAGGGGCTATGGCTACACCTTC. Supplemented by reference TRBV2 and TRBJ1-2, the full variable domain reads EPEVTQTPSHQVTQMGQEVILRCVPISNHLYFYWYRQILGQKVEFLVSFYNNEISEKSEIFDDQFSVERPDGSNFTLKIRSTKLEDSAMYFCASSARGYGYTFGSGTRLTVV.

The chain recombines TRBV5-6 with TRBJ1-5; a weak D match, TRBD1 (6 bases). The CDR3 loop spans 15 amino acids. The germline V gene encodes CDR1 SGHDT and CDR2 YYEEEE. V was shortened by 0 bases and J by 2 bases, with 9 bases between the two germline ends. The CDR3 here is CASSLEGQRNQPQHF. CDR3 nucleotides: TGTGCCAGCAGCTTGGAGGGACAACGCAATCAGCCCCAGCATTTT.

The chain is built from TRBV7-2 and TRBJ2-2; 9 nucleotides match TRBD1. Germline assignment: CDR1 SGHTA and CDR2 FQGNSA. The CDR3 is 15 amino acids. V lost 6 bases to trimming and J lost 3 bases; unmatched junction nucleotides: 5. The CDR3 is CASSRDREDTGELFF. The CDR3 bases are TGTGCCAGCAGTCGGGACAGGGAAGACACCGGGGAGCTGTTTTTT.

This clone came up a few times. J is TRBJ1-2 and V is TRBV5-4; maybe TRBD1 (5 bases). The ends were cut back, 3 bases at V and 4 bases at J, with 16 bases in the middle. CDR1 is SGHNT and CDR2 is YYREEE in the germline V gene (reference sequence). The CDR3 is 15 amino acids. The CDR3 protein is CASSSYRNISYGYTF. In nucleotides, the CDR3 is TGTGCCAGCAGCTCCTACAGGAATATCTCCTATGGCTACACCTTC.

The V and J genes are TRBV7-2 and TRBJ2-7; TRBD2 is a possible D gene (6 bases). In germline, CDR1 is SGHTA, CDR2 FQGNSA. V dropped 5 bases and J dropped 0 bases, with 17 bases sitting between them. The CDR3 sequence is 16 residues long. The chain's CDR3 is CASSRTSGPSSYEQYF. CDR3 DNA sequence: TGTGCCAGCAGCCGAACGAGCGGGCCAAGCTCCTACGAGCAGTACTTC.

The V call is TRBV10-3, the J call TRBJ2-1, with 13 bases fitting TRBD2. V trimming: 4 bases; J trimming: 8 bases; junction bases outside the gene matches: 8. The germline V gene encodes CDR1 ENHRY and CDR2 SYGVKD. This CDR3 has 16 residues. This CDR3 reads CAISGLTSGGAHEQFF. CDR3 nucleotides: TGTGCCATCAGTGGGCTAACTAGCGGGGGGGCCCATGAGCAGTTCTTC.

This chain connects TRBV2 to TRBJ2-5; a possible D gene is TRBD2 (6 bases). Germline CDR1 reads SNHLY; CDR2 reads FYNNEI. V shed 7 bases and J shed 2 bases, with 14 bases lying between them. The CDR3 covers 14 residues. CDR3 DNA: TGTGCCAGCAATAGACGGGGGAGTCAAGAGACCCAGTACTTC. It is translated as CASNRRGSQETQYF. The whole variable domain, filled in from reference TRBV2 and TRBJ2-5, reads EPEVTQTPSHQVTQMGQEVILRCVPISNHLYFYWYRQILGQKVEFLVSFYNNEISEKSEIFDDQFSVERPDGSNFTLKIRSTKLEDSAMYFCASNRRGSQETQYFGPGTRLLVL.